Listed here are 7 T cell receptor beta chains from one sample, sequenced in a study of beta chain features in type 1 diabetes. TCRB transcripts that were expressed got sequenced, as all of the isolated RNA had been reverse transcribed. Profiling relied on immunoSEQ multiplex PCR, and the TCRdb table lists in-frame clones only, not all of them. The data contain hundreds of thousands of clones, roughly 13% of them singletons. These receptors' targets are unknown. Study observations and caveats: In all four CD4+ subsets, TCRB CDR3 length was significantly, moderately reduced in type 1 diabetes.

The sequenced material came from naive CD4+ T cells from blood. These receptors all stem from a man in his late teens or twenties with type 1 diabetes.

V gene TRBV5-1 combines with J gene TRBJ1-1, with D possibly TRBD1 on 5 matching bases. Germline V CDR1 and CDR2: SGHRS, YFSETQ. The CDR3 covers 17 residues. V gave up 7 bases and J gave up 0 bases, with 22 bases separating them. CDR3 loop: CASLPSRGSNLNTEAFF. The CDR3 coding sequence is TGCGCCAGCCTCCCCAGTAGGGGCTCTAATTTGAACACTGAAGCTTTCTTT.

V and J are TRBV30 and TRBJ1-3, with 7 nucleotides matching TRBD1. With V trimmed by 4 bases and J by 2 bases, 8 bases remained unmatched. There are 15 residues in the CDR3. The germline V gene has CDR1 GTSNPN and CDR2 SVGIG (reference sequence). The chain's CDR3 is CAWTRGGGPGNTIYF. The CDR3 nucleotides are TGTGCCTGGACCCGAGGAGGGGGCCCTGGAAACACCATATATTTT.

This clone appeared a few times. The chain links TRBV30 to TRBJ1-1; 10 nucleotides match TRBD1. Per germline, CDR1 GTSNPN and CDR2 SVGIG (reference sequence). The V and J ends lost 3 bases and 6 bases, in that order; junction bases with no gene match: 7. CDR3 length: 14 residues. CDR3 in amino acids: CAWSPGTGVPEAFF. DNA of the CDR3: TGTGCCTGGAGCCCCGGGACAGGGGTCCCTGAAGCTTTCTTT.

The CDR3 is CASSRTGPNTGELFF. For the CDR3, the DNA is TGTGCCAGCAGCCGTACAGGGCCGAACACCGGGGAGCTGTTTTTT. V is TRBV7-2 and J is TRBJ2-2; TRBD1 might be the D (6 bases). Germline CDR1 is SGHTA and CDR2 is FQGNSA. V lost 5 bases to trimming and J lost 0 bases, with 10 bases between them. The CDR3 has 15 amino acids. The full variable domain, with the rest looked up from reference TRBV7-2 and TRBJ2-2, is GAGVSQSPSNKVTEKGKDVELRCDPISGHTALYWYRQSLGQGLEFLIYFQGNSAPDKSGLPSDRFSAERTGGSVSTLTIQRTQQEDSAVYLCASSRTGPNTGELFFGEGSRLTVL.

This clone was detected only a few times. V gene TRBV2 combines with J gene TRBJ2-4; D uncertain. CDR3 size: 14 residues. Germline CDR1 reads SNHLY; CDR2 reads FYNNEI. V shed 10 bases and J shed 0 bases, with 13 bases lying between them. The CDR3 protein is CATRPELAKNIQYF. In DNA, the CDR3 is TGTGCCACTAGACCAGAACTAGCCAAAAACATTCAGTACTTC. Looking up the rest from reference TRBV2 and TRBJ2-4 gives the full variable domain: EPEVTQTPSHQVTQMGQEVILRCVPISNHLYFYWYRQILGQKVEFLVSFYNNEISEKSEIFDDQFSVERPDGSNFTLKIRSTKLEDSAMYFCATRPELAKNIQYFGAGTRLSVL.

This clone has more than one count but fewer than ten. The J gene is TRBJ1-4, the V gene TRBV6-1; 9 nucleotides match TRBD1. The CDR3 runs to 15 residues. Germline loops: CDR1 MNHNS, CDR2 SASEGT. With 6 bases clipped from V and 12 bases from J, the junction kept 14 bases outside the gene matches. CDR3 sequence (DNA): TGTGCCAGCAGCCTCCACCGGGACAGGGTTATTGAACTGTTTTTT. It codes for CASSLHRDRVIELFF.

There are a few counts of this clone. This chain connects TRBV7-9 to TRBJ2-1; no reliable D call. CDR3 size: 15 residues. V lost 3 bases and J lost 5, with 14 bases in between. Germline CDR1 reads SEHNR; CDR2 reads FQNEAQ (reference sequence). The CDR3 sequence: CASSFNMDPDNEQFF. DNA for the CDR3: TGTGCCAGCAGCTTTAATATGGACCCTGACAATGAGCAGTTCTTC.